This TCR beta chain was captured in a study of T cells in Graves' hyperthyroidism and ophthalmopathy. Study conclusions and caveats: Stable hyperthyroidism and ophthalmopathy were separated using 13 V-J signatures.

This clonotype was observed many times. Its matching antigen is unknown. The diagnostic basis comprised clinical symptoms, serum thyroxine and TRAb, thyroid ultrasound and orbital computed tomography. Amplification of TCR beta CDR3 regions used RNA as the template. TCR CDR3 underwent first-round RT-PCR with the HTBI primer set. TCRdb analysed the multiplex PCR reads with MiXCR anew, one entry per CDR3 protein. The sample has 250,000 to 300,000 distinct CDR3 sequences; approximately 15% are singletons. Input material: blood. The sequence was collected from a woman between 35 and 50 years old with Graves' hyperthyroidism that later progressed to Graves' ophthalmopathy.

This CDR3 reads CASSMGGPAGELFF. CDR3 nucleotide sequence: TGTGCCAGTAGTATGGGTGGGCCAGCCGGGGAGCTGTTTTTT. The chain recombines TRBV19 with TRBJ2-2; D not resolved. V shed 3 bases and J shed 6 bases, with 11 bases lying between them. The germline V gene encodes CDR1 LNHDA and CDR2 SQIVND (reference sequence). The CDR3 runs to 14 residues.